A single sample is the source of the 9 T cell receptor beta chains below, sequenced in a study of control samples from healthy donors and cancer patients. Produced via immunoSEQ multiplex PCR; TCRdb's table is partial and in-frame only. The sample holds approximately 160,000 clones, about 94% seen once. Sequencing was carried out using blood. These receptors originate from a woman aged 55-69 years in good health.

The chain uses TRBV19 and TRBJ1-4; TRBD1 agrees at 10 bases. Trimming cost V 1 base and J 10 bases; bases outside gene matches: 6. Germline V CDR1 and CDR2: LNHDA, SQIVND (reference sequence). The CDR3 is 15 residues long. CDR3 protein: CASSIVTGGFGKLFF. For the CDR3, the DNA is TGTGCCAGTAGTATAGTGACAGGGGGCTTCGGAAAACTGTTTTTT.

The rearrangement joins TRBV3-1 (or the pseudogene TRBV3-2) to TRBJ1-6; D might be TRBD1 (5 bases). Germline V CDR1 and CDR2: LGHDT, YNNKEL (reference sequence). V was shortened by 2 bases and J by 8 bases, with 10 bases between the two germline ends. This CDR3 has 14 residues. CDR3 bases: TGTGCCAGCAGCCAAATGGTGGGGGATTCACCCCTCCACTTT. Protein: CASSQMVGDSPLHF.

The chain is built from TRBV3-1 (or the pseudogene TRBV3-2) and TRBJ1-1; D perhaps matches TRBD1 (5 bases). There are 14 residues in the CDR3. Germline V gives CDR1 LGHDT, CDR2 YNNKEL (reference sequence). Deletions cut 6 bases from V and 4 bases from J, with 15 bases between. DNA of the CDR3: TGTGCCAGCAGTCCCAGGGTGGTTGGCACTGAAGCTTTCTTT. Translation: CASSPRVVGTEAFF.

The rearrangement uses TRBV2 and TRBJ1-5; D is possibly TRBD1 (6 bases). The CDR3 length is 13 residues. V dropped 7 bases and J dropped 4 bases, with 11 bases sitting between them. The germline V gene encodes CDR1 SNHLY and CDR2 FYNNEI. CDR3 sequence: CASTWDTNQPQHF. The CDR3 nucleotides are TGTGCCAGCACGTGGGACACTAATCAGCCCCAGCATTTT.

This clone was seen a single time. The rearrangement joins TRBV7-2 to TRBJ2-3; 9 bases are a match to TRBD1. This CDR3 is 17 amino acids long. V shed 1 base and J 4 bases; nucleotides not matched to a gene: 9. Germline CDR1 SGHTA, CDR2 FQGNSA. The chain's CDR3 is CASSLEGQGRQADTQYF. The CDR3, as DNA: TGTGCCAGCAGCTTAGAGGGACAGGGTCGGCAAGCAGATACGCAGTATTTT.

V gene TRBV29-1 combines with J gene TRBJ2-7; D not resolved. This CDR3 comprises 12 residues. Germline CDR1 SQVTM, CDR2 ANQGSEA. V shed 3 bases and J shed 6 bases, with 12 bases lying between them. In nucleotides, the CDR3 is TGCAGCGTTGATGTAGGCCGCTCCGAGCAGTACTTC. This sequence encodes CSVDVGRSEQYF.

The chain recombines TRBV19 with TRBJ2-5; perhaps D is TRBD1 or TRBD2 (5 bases each). Germline V lookup: CDR1 LNHDA, CDR2 SQIVND (reference sequence). The CDR3 extends over 15 amino acids. V was pared by 1 base and J by 1 base, with 10 bases between. The CDR3 sequence is CASSIVAGTQETQYF. The CDR3 DNA is TGTGCCAGTAGTATAGTGGCAGGGACCCAAGAGACCCAGTACTTC.

The count of this clone is one. The V and J genes are TRBV5-4 and TRBJ1-2; D is perhaps TRBD1 (5 bases). Trimming pared 4 bases from V and 8 bases from J, leaving 21 bases between. The germline V gene encodes CDR1 SGHNT and CDR2 YYREEE (reference sequence). The CDR3 loop spans 15 amino acids. The CDR3 DNA follows: TGTGCCAGCAGCGCGGCATTGGGCAGGGTAGGAGGCTACACCTTC. This codes for CASSAALGRVGGYTF. The full variable domain, with the rest looked up from reference TRBV5-4 and TRBJ1-2, is ETGVTQSPTHLIKTRGQQVTLRCSSQSGHNTVSWYQQALGQGPQFIFQYYREEENGRGNFPPRFSGLQFPNYSSELNVNALELDDSALYLCASSAALGRVGGYTFGSGTRLTVV.

The gene calls are TRBV7-2 and TRBJ2-5; D possibly corresponds to TRBD2 (6 bases). Deletions cut 7 bases from V and 5 bases from J, with 14 bases between. This CDR3 region has 13 residues. Per germline, CDR1 SGHTA and CDR2 FQGNSA. This chain's CDR3 is CASTAGRRETQYF. The DNA of the CDR3 is TGTGCCAGCACGGCGGGGAGGAGGGAGACCCAGTACTTC.